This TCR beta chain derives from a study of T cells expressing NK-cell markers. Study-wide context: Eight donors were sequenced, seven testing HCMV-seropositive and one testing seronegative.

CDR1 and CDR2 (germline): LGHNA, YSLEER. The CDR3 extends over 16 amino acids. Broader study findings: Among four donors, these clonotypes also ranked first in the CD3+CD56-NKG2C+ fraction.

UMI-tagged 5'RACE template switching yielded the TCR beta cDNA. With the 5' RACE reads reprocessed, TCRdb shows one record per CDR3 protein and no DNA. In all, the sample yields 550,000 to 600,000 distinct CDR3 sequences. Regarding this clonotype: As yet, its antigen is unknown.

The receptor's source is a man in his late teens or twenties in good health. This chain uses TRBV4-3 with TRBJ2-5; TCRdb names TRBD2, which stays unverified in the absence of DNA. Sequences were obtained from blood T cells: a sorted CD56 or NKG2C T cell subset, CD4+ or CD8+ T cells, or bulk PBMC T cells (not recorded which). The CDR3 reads CASSPQVGRDWETQYF.